This TCR beta chain was retrieved from a study of T-cell reconstitution after alpha-beta-depleted transplantation in children. General study points: T-cell numbers and diversity one year post-transplant derived largely from freshly generated T cells. Several hundred rapidly expanded clones from non-depleted graft cells reportedly supplied alpha-beta T cells about two months post-transplant. For some patients, TCRbeta diversity was high at day 60 because of recipient T cells and thymic progenitors that survived.

Trimming took off 4 bases at V and 1 base at J, with 10 bases between the two ends. CDR3 length: 14 residues. CDR1 is MNHEY, CDR2 SVGAGI, per germline. Library preparation (for TCRbeta) was performed with unique molecular identifiers. Each CDR3 protein is one row after TCRdb ran MiXCR on the PCR reads. This sample has about 580,000 distinct CDR3 sequences, with roughly 23% found just once. This clonotype was detected only a few times. Its matching antigen is unknown. The material was PBMCs, mostly from graft donor cells, obtained 360 days after TCRalphabeta/CD19-depleted stem cell transplant. V gene TRBV6-5 combines with J gene TRBJ1-1; D is possibly TRBD1 (5 bases). The sequence came from a boy younger than two who had a stem cell transplant for acute myeloid leukemia, so the T cells may come from the graft donor. The CDR3 sequence: CASSSLRENTEAFF. The CDR3 DNA is TGTGCCAGCAGTTCCCTCAGGGAGAACACTGAAGCTTTCTTT.